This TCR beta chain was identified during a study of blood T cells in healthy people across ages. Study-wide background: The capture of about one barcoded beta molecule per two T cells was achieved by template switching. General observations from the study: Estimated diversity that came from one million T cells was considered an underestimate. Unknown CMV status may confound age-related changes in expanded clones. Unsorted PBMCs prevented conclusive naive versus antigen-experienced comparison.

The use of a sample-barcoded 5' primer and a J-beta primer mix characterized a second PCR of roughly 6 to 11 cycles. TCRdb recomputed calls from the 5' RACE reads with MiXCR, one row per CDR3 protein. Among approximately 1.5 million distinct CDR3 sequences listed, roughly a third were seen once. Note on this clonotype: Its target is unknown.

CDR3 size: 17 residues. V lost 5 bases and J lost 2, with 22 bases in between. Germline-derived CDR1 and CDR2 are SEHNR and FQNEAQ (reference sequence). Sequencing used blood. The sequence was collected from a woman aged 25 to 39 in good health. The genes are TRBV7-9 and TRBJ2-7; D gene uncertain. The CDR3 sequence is CASSSSSRVTRPYEQYF. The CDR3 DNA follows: TGTGCCAGCAGCAGTTCGTCAAGGGTCACTCGTCCCTACGAGCAGTACTTC.